A single sample is the source of the 22 T cell receptor beta chains below, sequenced in a study of brain T cells in children with intractable seizures. Profiling relied on immunoSEQ multiplex PCR, and the TCRdb table lists in-frame clones only, not all of them. The sample has around 80,000 clones; more than 75% are singletons. The material was peripheral blood, obtained at surgery. The receptors originated from a girl aged 2 to 9 with Rasmussen encephalitis and intractable seizures.

The V gene is TRBV5-5, the J gene TRBJ2-7, with TRBD2 as a possible D gene (5 bases). This CDR3 is 13 amino acids long. Trimming removed 4 bases at V and 4 bases at J, with 12 bases between. The germline V gene has CDR1 SGHKS and CDR2 YYEKEE (reference sequence). The CDR3 DNA sequence: TGTGCCAGCAGCGGATGGACTGGGTACGAGCAGTACTTC. It encodes CASSGWTGYEQYF. Together with reference TRBV5-5 and TRBJ2-7, the CDR3 gives the full variable domain: DAGVTQSPTHLIKTRGQQVTLRCSPISGHKSVSWYQQVLGQGPQFIFQYYEKEERGRGNFPDRFSARQFPNYSSELNVNALLLGDSALYLCASSGWTGYEQYFGPGTRLTVT.

V is TRBV5-1 and J is TRBJ2-3, with 7 bases aligning to TRBD1. Trimming at V came to 5 bases and at J to 3 bases, leaving 6 bases not matched to a gene. The CDR3 has 14 amino acids. Per the germline V gene, CDR1 is SGHRS and CDR2 is YFSETQ. The CDR3 loop is CASSQTGSTDTQYF. Written as DNA, the CDR3 is TGCGCCAGCAGTCAGACAGGGTCAACAGATACGCAGTATTTT.

The CDR3 DNA reads TGTGCCAGCTCACCCTCAGAAGGGTATACGCAGTATTTT. Translating it yields CASSPSEGYTQYF. This chain connects TRBV18 to TRBJ2-3; D is unclear. With 3 bases removed from V and 7 bases from J, the gap between germline ends came to 11 bases. The V gene's germline CDR1 is KGHSH and CDR2 LQKENI. This CDR3 is 13 amino acids long.

The chain employs TRBV6-5 and TRBJ1-4, with no clear D. V lost 5 bases and J 1 base, leaving 11 bases between the germline ends. The germline CDR1 and CDR2 sequences are MNHEY and SVGAGI. CDR3 size: 15 residues. CDR3 region: CASSQRRLTNEKLFF. The CDR3 bases are TGTGCCAGCAGTCAAAGACGGTTAACTAATGAAAAACTGTTTTTT.

The chain carries TRBV2 and TRBJ1-5, with a possible D match to TRBD1 (5 bases). Trimming cost V 4 bases and J 7 bases, with 11 bases left between them. Germline V gene data show CDR1 as SNHLY and CDR2 as FYNNEI. CDR3 size: 13 residues. The CDR3 DNA reads as TGTGCCAGCAGTGTTCAGGGCGGCCAGCCCCAGCATTTT. It is translated as CASSVQGGQPQHF.

The gene calls are TRBV6-6 and TRBJ2-7; 8 nucleotides agree with TRBD1. V trimming: 0 bases; J trimming: 7 bases; junction bases outside the gene matches: 11. The CDR3 is 16 residues long. CDR1 MNHNY and CDR2 SVGAGI come from the germline V gene (reference sequence). CDR3 coding DNA: TGTGCCAGCAGTTACTCAAGGCGGACAGGGACGAGTGAGCAGTACTTC. As protein: CASSYSRRTGTSEQYF.

This clone has a single count. This chain connects TRBV27 to TRBJ1-2; D is unclear. This CDR3 has 14 amino acids. V was pared by 7 bases and J by 7 bases, with 19 bases between. Germline CDR1 and CDR2: MNHEY and SMNVEV (reference sequence). The CDR3 nucleotides are TGTGCCAGCACCCCTGGACCGGGTTTCCCTGGCTACACCTTC. It encodes CASTPGPGFPGYTF.

CDR3 bases: TGTGCCAGCAGTTCGAAGAAACAGGGTTACCCTAACTATGGCTACACCTTC. This codes for CASSSKKQGYPNYGYTF. The chain recombines TRBV28 with TRBJ1-2, with a weak D call TRBD1 (6 bases). CDR1 and CDR2 (germline): MDHEN, SYDVKM. The CDR3 length is 17 residues. V lost 4 bases and J lost 0, with 18 bases in between.

The rearrangement uses TRBV12-3 or TRBV12-4 and TRBJ2-7; the D is unclear. V dropped 3 bases and J dropped 3 bases, with 9 bases sitting between them. The CDR3 is 13 residues long. The CDR3 loop reads CASSFQLLYEQYF. The CDR3, as DNA: TGTGCCAGCAGTTTTCAACTCCTCTACGAGCAGTACTTC.

The V gene is TRBV7-9, the J gene TRBJ2-2; D unresolved. Germline CDR1 and CDR2: SEHNR and FQNEAQ (reference sequence). V shed 5 bases and J shed 4 bases, with 11 bases lying between them. This CDR3 contains 14 residues. CDR3 residues: CASSAQHITGELFF. The CDR3, as DNA: TGTGCCAGCAGCGCTCAACACATCACCGGGGAGCTGTTTTTT. Supplemented by reference TRBV7-9 and TRBJ2-2, the full variable domain reads DTGVSQNPRHKITKRGQNVTFRCDPISEHNRLYWYRQTLGQGPEFLTYFQNEAQLEKSRLLSDRFSAERPKGSFSTLEIQRTEQGDSAMYLCASSAQHITGELFFGEGSRLTVL.

This chain joins TRBV11-2 and TRBJ2-3; D may be TRBD2 (7 bases). V lost 6 bases to trimming and J lost 5 bases, with 15 bases between them. In germline, CDR1 is SGHAT, CDR2 FQNNGV. This CDR3 comprises 14 residues. Written as DNA, the CDR3 is TGTGCCAGCAGTTTCGGGGGGCTGGGAGATACGCAGTATTTT. Residues: CASSFGGLGDTQYF.

This chain links TRBV3-1 (or the pseudogene TRBV3-2) with TRBJ1-1; D is uncertain. Trimming left V 1 base short and J 10 bases short, with 10 bases between. The CDR3 spans 12 residues. In germline, CDR1 is LGHDT, CDR2 YNNKEL (reference sequence). CDR3 sequence reads: CASSQAGSGAFF. The CDR3 bases are TGTGCCAGCAGCCAAGCGGGGTCGGGAGCTTTCTTT.

In DNA, the CDR3 is TGCGCCAGCAGCCCGGGGGGACTAGCGGGAGCCGGCTTATGGAATGAGCAGTTCTTC. Translation: CASSPGGLAGAGLWNEQFF. The rearrangement uses TRBV5-1 and TRBJ2-1, with 14 bases matching TRBD2. Germline CDR1 reads SGHRS; CDR2 reads YFSETQ. Losses at the gene ends were 4 bases for V and 7 bases for J; bases not matched to a gene: 16. The CDR3 extends over 19 amino acids.

The chain is built from TRBV6-5 and TRBJ1-1; possibly TRBD1 for D (6 bases). The CDR3 sequence is 14 residues long. V was trimmed by 8 bases and J by 0 bases, leaving 13 bases between them. In germline, CDR1 is MNHEY, CDR2 SVGAGI. In DNA, the CDR3 is TGTGCCAGCGGATACAGGGCTATGAACACTGAAGCTTTCTTT. The encoded protein is CASGYRAMNTEAFF.

The rearrangement uses TRBV19 and TRBJ2-7; D tentatively reads TRBD1 or TRBD2 (5 bases each). Germline V lookup: CDR1 LNHDA, CDR2 SQIVND (reference sequence). The CDR3 extends over 13 amino acids. The V and J ends lost 1 base and 7 bases respectively, with 11 bases between them. The CDR3: CASSIGRGDEQYF. DNA for the CDR3: TGTGCCAGTAGTATAGGTCGAGGGGATGAGCAGTACTTC.

Concerning this clone itself: One end of the junction fails to match germline, which may point to a read error. The rearrangement uses TRBV30 and TRBJ1-2; D not certain. Looked up from germline, CDR1 is GTSNPN and CDR2 is SVGIG (reference sequence). There are 11 residues in the CDR3. The CDR3 is CAWNVLYSAHF. The CDR3, as DNA: TGTGCCTGGAATGTACTGTATTCCGCTCACTTC.

The chain links TRBV12-2 to TRBJ2-7; TRBD2 was called by the table and not checked on the DNA. TRBV12-2 is listed as a pseudogene. This CDR3 contains 15 residues. The CDR3: CASRLRCGRPYEQYF. The CDR3 DNA reads TGTGCAAGTCGCTTAAGGTGCGGGAGGCCCTACGAGCAGTACTTC.

The chain is built from TRBV6-5 and TRBJ2-1; TRBD2 matches at 7 bases. The V gene's germline CDR1 is MNHEY and CDR2 SVGAGI. This CDR3 has 14 residues. With 6 bases clipped from V and 5 bases from J, the junction kept 7 bases outside the gene matches. This CDR3 is CASRMGGNHNEQFF. Written as DNA, the CDR3 is TGTGCCAGCAGGATGGGGGGGAACCACAATGAGCAGTTCTTC.

The chain employs TRBV2 and TRBJ2-1; 10 nucleotides agree with TRBD2. Germline CDR1 SNHLY, CDR2 FYNNEI. This CDR3 is 15 amino acids long. Trimming cost V 6 bases and J 2 bases; bases outside gene matches: 4. The CDR3 sequence: CASRITSGTYNEQFF. The CDR3 DNA reads TGTGCCAGCAGAATCACTAGCGGGACCTACAATGAGCAGTTCTTC.

The rearrangement links TRBV5-8 to TRBJ2-7; 8 bases align to TRBD2. J was trimmed by 0 bases and V by 6 bases; bases with no gene match: 11. This CDR3 is built from 16 residues. Per the germline V gene, CDR1 is SGHTS and CDR2 is YDEGEE. The CDR3 is CASNPGLEYSSYEQYF. DNA of the CDR3: TGTGCCAGCAATCCGGGACTAGAGTACTCCTCCTACGAGCAGTACTTC.

The chain joins TRBV11-2 to TRBJ2-5; tentative D call: TRBD2 (6 bases). This CDR3 is 14 amino acids long. CDR1 and CDR2 from the germline V gene are SGHAT and FQNNGV. V lost 5 bases and J lost 5, with 15 bases in between. CDR3 nucleotides: TGTGCCAGCAGCCTCAGACCCGCGGGGGAGACCCAGTACTTC. Translated, it gives CASSLRPAGETQYF.

This rearrangement joins TRBV19 to TRBJ2-7; D possibly corresponds to TRBD2 (5 bases). The CDR3 consists of 13 residues. Germline assignment: CDR1 LNHDA and CDR2 SQIVND (reference sequence). Trimming cost V 1 base and J 2 bases, with 6 bases left between them. Here the CDR3 reads CASSIGRAYEQYF. The CDR3 DNA follows: TGTGCCAGTAGTATAGGGCGGGCCTACGAGCAGTACTTC.